This T cell receptor (beta chain) was sequenced for a study of T cells after posttransplantation cyclophosphamide. The study's findings and limits: After PTCy, TRB diversity resembled that of CNI/methotrexate controls. Donor CD8+ memory clones often dominated recipient blood repertoires at later times. Tissue-infiltrating T cells from skin or gut overlapped little with blood T cells.

Germline V CDR1 and CDR2: SQVTM, ANQGSEA. The CDR3 consists of 10 residues. Trimming removed 7 bases at V and 6 bases at J, with 8 bases between. A word on this clone: Its antigen is as yet unknown.

The protocol was immunoSEQ multiplex PCR, while the TCRdb copy is restricted to in-frame clones and leaves out a portion. In the table there are approximately 52,000 clones, just over 85% of which are singletons. The sample comprised PBMCs. The chain has TRBV29-1 and TRBJ2-3; D is undetermined. The origin of this receptor is a man aged 25 to 40 with a blood cancer, CMV-positive, and with a related stem cell donor. The CDR3 DNA is TGCAGCGCTACGTCCGATACGCAGTATTTT. Amino acids: CSATSDTQYF.